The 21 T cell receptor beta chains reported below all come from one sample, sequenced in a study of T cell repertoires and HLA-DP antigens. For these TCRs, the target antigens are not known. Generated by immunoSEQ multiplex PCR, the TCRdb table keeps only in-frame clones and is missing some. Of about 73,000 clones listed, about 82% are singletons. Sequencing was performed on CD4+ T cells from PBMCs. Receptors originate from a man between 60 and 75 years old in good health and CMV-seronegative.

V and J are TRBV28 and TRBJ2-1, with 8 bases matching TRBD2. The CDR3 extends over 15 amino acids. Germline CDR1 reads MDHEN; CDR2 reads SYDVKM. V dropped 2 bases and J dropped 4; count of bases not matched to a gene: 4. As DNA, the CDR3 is TGTGCCAGCAGTTTAAGCGGGGGCGTTTACAATGAGCAGTTCTTC. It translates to CASSLSGGVYNEQFF.

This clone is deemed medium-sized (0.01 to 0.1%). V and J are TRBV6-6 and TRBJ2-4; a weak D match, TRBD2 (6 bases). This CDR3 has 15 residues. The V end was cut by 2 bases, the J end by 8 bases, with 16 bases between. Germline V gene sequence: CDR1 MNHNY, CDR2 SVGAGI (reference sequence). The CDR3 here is CASSYDTGGGDIQYF. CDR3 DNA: TGTGCCAGCAGTTACGACACCGGGGGAGGAGACATTCAGTACTTC.

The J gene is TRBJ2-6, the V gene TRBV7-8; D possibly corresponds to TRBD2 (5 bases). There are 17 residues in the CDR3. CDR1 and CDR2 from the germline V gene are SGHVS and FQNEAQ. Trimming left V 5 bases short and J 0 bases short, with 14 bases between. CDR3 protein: CASSQVEVYSGANVLTF. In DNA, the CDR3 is TGTGCCAGCAGCCAGGTGGAGGTTTACTCTGGGGCCAACGTCCTGACTTTC.

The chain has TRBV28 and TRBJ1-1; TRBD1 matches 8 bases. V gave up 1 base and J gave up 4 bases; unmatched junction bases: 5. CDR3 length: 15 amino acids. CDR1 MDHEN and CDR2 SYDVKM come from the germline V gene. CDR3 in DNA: TGTGCCAGCAGTTTATACGCAGGGGGCGGCACTGAAGCTTTCTTT. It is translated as CASSLYAGGGTEAFF.

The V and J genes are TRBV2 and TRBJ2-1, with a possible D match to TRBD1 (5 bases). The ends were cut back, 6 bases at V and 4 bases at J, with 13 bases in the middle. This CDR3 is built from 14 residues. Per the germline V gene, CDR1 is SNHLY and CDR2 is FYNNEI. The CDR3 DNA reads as TGTGCCAGCAGGGGGCCGAATATGTACAATGAGCAGTTCTTC. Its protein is CASRGPNMYNEQFF.

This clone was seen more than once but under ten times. Written as DNA, the CDR3 is TGTGCCTTAGCGGAGAGCGGGGGGGTTTACAATGAGCAGTTCTTC. Translation gives CALAESGGVYNEQFF. This chain links TRBV5-4 with TRBJ2-1, with 10 bases aligning to TRBD2. V dropped 10 bases and J dropped 4; count of bases not matched to a gene: 11. The CDR3 extends over 15 amino acids. CDR1 and CDR2 from the germline V gene are SGHNT and YYREEE (reference sequence).

This chain's CDR3 is CASSYGRKGNYGYTF. DNA of the CDR3: TGTGCCAGCAGTTATGGGCGGAAGGGTAACTATGGCTACACCTTC. V and J are TRBV6-5 and TRBJ1-2; no reliable D call. CDR1 and CDR2 from the germline V gene are MNHEY and SVGAGI. The CDR3 sequence is 15 residues long. Trimming took 3 bases from V and 1 from J, leaving 12 bases between them.

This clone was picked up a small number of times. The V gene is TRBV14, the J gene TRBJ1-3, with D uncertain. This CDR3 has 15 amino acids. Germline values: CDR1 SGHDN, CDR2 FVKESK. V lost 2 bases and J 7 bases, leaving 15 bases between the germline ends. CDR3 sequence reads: CASSQNRVLTNTIYF. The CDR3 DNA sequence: TGTGCCAGCAGCCAAAACAGAGTTCTCACCAACACCATATATTTT. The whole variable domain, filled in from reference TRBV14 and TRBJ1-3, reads EAGVTQFPSHSVIEKGQTVTLRCDPISGHDNLYWYRRVMGKEIKFLLHFVKESKQDESGMPNNRFLAERTGGTYSTLKVQPAELEDSGVYFCASSQNRVLTNTIYFGEGSWLTVV.

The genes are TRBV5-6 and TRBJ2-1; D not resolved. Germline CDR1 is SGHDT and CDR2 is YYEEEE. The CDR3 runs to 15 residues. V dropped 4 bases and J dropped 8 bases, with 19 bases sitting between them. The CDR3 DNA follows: TGTGCCAGCAGCCCCCTTGATTCGGTCGTAGATGAGCAGTTCTTC. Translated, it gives CASSPLDSVVDEQFF. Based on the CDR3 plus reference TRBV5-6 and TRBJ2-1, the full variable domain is DAGVTQSPTHLIKTRGQQVTLRCSPKSGHDTVSWYQQALGQGPQFIFQYYEEEERQRGNFPDRFSGHQFPNYSSELNVNALLLGDSALYLCASSPLDSVVDEQFFGPGTRLTVL.

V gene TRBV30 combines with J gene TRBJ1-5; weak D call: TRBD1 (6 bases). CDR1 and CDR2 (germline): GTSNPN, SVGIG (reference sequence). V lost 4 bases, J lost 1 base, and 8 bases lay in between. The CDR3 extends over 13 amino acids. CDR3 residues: CAWTDSSNQPQHF. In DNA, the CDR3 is TGTGCCTGGACGGACAGCAGCAATCAGCCCCAGCATTTT.

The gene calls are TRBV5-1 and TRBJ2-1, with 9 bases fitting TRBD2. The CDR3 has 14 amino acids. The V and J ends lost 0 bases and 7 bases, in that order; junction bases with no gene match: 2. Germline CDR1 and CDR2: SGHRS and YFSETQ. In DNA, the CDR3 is TGCGCCAGCAGCTTGGTCCTAGCGGGGAATGAGCAGTTCTTC. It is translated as CASSLVLAGNEQFF.

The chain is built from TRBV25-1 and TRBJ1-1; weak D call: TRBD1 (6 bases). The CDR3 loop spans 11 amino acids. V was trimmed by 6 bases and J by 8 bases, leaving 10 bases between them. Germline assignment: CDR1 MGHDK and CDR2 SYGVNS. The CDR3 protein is CASRRTDEAFF. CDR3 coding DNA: TGTGCCAGCAGAAGGACAGACGAAGCTTTCTTT.

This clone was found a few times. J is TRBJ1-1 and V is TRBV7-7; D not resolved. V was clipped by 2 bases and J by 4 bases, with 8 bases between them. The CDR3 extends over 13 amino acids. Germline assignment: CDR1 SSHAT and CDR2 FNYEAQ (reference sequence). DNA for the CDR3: TGTGCCAGCAGCTTAAAGAGTGGCACTGAAGCTTTCTTT. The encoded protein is CASSLKSGTEAFF. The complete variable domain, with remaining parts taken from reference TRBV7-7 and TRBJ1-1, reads GAGVSQSPRYKVTKRGQDVTLRCDPISSHATLYWYQQALGQGPEFLTYFNYEAQPDKSGLPSDRFSAERPEGSISTLTIQRTEQRDSAMYRCASSLKSGTEAFFGQGTRLTVV.

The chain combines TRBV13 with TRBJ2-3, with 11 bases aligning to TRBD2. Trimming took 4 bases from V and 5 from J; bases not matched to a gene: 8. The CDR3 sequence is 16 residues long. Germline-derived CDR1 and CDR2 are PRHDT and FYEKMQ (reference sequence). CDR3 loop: CASSSFSGGARDTQYF. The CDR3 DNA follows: TGTGCCAGCAGCTCCTTTAGCGGGGGGGCAAGAGATACGCAGTATTTT.

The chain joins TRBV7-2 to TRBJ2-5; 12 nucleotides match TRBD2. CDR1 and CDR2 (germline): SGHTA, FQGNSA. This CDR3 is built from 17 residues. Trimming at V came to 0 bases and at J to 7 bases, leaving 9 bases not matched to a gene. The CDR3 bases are TGTGCCAGCAGCTTAGCCGCTAGCGGGAGGGGAATTGGGACCCAGTACTTC. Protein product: CASSLAASGRGIGTQYF.

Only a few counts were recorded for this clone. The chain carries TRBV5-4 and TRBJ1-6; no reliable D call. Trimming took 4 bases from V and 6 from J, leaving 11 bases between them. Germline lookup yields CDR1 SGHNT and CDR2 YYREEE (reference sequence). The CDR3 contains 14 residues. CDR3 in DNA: TGTGCCAGCAGCGCCGGACCCGTTAATTCACCCCTCCACTTT. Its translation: CASSAGPVNSPLHF. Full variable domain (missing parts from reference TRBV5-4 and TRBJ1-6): ETGVTQSPTHLIKTRGQQVTLRCSSQSGHNTVSWYQQALGQGPQFIFQYYREEENGRGNFPPRFSGLQFPNYSSELNVNALELDDSALYLCASSAGPVNSPLHFGNGTRLTVT.

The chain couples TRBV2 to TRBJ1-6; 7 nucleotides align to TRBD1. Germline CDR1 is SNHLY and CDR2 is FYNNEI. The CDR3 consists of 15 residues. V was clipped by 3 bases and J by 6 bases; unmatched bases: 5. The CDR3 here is CASSDQGTVNSPLHF. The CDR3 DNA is TGTGCCAGCAGTGATCAGGGGACAGTTAATTCACCCCTCCACTTT.

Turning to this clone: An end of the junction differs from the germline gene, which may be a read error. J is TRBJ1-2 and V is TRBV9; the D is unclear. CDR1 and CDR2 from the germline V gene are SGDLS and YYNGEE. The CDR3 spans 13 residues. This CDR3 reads CASSVYGGNRPPF. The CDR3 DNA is TGTGCCAGCAGCGTATACGGAGGAAACCGCCCCCCCTTC.

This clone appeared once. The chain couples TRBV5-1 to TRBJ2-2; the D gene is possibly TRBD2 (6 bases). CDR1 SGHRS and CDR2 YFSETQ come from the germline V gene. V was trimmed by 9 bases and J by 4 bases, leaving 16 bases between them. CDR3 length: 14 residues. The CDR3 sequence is CATQVGGSTGELFF. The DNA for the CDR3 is TGCGCCACCCAAGTAGGAGGGTCCACCGGGGAGCTGTTTTTT.

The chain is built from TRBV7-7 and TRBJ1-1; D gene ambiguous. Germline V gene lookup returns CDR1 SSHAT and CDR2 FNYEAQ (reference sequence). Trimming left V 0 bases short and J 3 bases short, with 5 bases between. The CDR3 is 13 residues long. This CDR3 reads CASSLATYTEAFF. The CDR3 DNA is TGTGCCAGCAGCTTAGCGACATACACTGAAGCTTTCTTT.

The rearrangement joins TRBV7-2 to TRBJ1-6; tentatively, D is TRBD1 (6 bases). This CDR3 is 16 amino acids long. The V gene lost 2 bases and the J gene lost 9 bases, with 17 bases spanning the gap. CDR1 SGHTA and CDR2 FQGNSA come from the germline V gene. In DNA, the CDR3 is TGTGCCAGCAGCTTAAATCCCGACAGGAGGACTTCACCCCTCCACTTT. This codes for CASSLNPDRRTSPLHF.